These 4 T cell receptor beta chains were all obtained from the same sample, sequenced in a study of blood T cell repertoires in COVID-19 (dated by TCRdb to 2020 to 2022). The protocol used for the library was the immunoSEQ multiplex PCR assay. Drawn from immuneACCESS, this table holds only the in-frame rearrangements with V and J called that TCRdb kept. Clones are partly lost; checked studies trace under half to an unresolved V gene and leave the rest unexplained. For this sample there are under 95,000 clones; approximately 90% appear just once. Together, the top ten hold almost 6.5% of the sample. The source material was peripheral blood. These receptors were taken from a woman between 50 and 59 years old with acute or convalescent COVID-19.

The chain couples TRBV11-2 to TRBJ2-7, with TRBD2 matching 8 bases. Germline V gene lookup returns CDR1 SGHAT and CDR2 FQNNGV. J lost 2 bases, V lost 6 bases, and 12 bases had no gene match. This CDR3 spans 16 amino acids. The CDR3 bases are TGTGCCAGCAGTCCCGTTAGCGGGACCCATACCTACGAGCAGTACTTC. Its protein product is CASSPVSGTHTYEQYF. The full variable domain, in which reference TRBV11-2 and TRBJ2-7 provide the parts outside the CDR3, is EAGVAQSPRYKIIEKRQSVAFWCNPISGHATLYWYQQILGQGPKLLIQFQNNGVVDDSQLPKDRFSAERLKGVDSTLKIQPAKLEDSAVYLCASSPVSGTHTYEQYFGPGTRLTVT.

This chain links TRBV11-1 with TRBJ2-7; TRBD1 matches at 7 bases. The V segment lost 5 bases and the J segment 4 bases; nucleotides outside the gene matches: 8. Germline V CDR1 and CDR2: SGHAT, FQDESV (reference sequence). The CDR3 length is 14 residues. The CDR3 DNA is TGTGCCAGCAGCGTAGTTGTGGGACAGTACGAGCAGTACTTC. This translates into CASSVVVGQYEQYF.

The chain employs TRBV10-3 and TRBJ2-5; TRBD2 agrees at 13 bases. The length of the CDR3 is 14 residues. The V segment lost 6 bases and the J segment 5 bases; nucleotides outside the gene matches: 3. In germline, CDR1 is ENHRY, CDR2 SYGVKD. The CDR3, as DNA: TGTGCCATCAGGGGGACTAGCGGGACGGAGACCCAGTACTTC. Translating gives CAIRGTSGTETQYF.

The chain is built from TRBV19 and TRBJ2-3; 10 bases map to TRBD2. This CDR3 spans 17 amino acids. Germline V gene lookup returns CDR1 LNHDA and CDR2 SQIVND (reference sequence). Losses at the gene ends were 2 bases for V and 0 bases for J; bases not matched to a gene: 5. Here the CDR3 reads CASSISSGGASTDTQYF. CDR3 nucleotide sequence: TGTGCCAGTAGTATATCTAGCGGGGGTGCTAGCACAGATACGCAGTATTTT.